This TCR beta chain derives from a study of OX40 agonist ivuxolimab in advanced cancers. Produced via immunoSEQ multiplex PCR; TCRdb's table is partial and in-frame only. The profile shows roughly 110,000 clones, 91% of them singletons. On this clone: Antigen unknown.

The CDR3 has 15 residues. V shed 0 bases, J shed 7 bases, and the junction held 5 bases outside the gene matches. Germline loops: CDR1 ENHRY, CDR2 SYGVKD. Study results and caveats: Clonal expansion by week 6 occurred in CD4+ and CD8+ blood T cells (at 0.1 to 3.0 mg/kg).

This sequence originates from an adult with an advanced solid tumor such as melanoma, head and neck, liver or kidney cancer. Material: CD4+ or CD8+ T cells sorted from blood, obtained in a trial of the OX40 agonist ivuxolimab. The chain combines TRBV10-3 with TRBJ2-7; 11 positions match TRBD2. In nucleotides, the CDR3 is TGTGCCATCAGTGAGTCTAGCGGGGGGGCTTGGGAGCAGTACTTC. Translation gives CAISESSGGAWEQYF.